This entry features one T cell receptor beta chain sequence. What antigen it recognizes has not been identified. It has no much larger one-base neighbor in the sample; base qualities were not kept. The sample belongs to a study of T cell repertoires in aging, cancer and after chemotherapy (dated 2019 in TCRdb). In the study overall: Donors were distributed across six age groups ranging from 30 or younger to 70 or older, with at least three individuals included per group. Control TCR repertoires from healthy donors were recorded over several months to years, and clear clonal overlap was observed across re-sampling. The full dataset contained about 10 million TCR reads. To examine immunoaging and T cell reconstitution after chemotherapy, the study profiled TCR beta repertoires in peripheral blood from healthy donors and cancer patients. The cohort comprised 200 to 250 cancer patients, roughly 94 with hematological and roughly 120 with solid cancers, plus 95 healthy donors as a reference group. The full study reports these points: Declining TCR diversity with age in healthy donors was mainly explained by loss of richness; in cancer patients, loss of evenness also contributed. The authors noted that the repertoire data do not allow conclusions about immunological memory after chemotherapy. In both cancer cohorts, median generation probability rose over the chemotherapy interval, which suggests that the repertoire was reconstituted through rebound thymic output. Untreated patients with hematological or solid cancers showed significantly lower blood TCR diversity and higher clonality than age-matched healthy donors.

Instead of sorted cells or RNA, genomic DNA extracted from peripheral blood served as the source for amplifying TCR beta rearrangements. Multiplex touch-down PCR with a mixed TRB-A/B primer pool was used to amplify rearranged TRB sequences covering the V, D and J segments. Illumina adapters and sample indices were attached to the amplicons through two consecutive PCR reactions run with Phusion HS II polymerase. After gel purification with the NucleoSpin Gel and PCR Clean-up kit, the amplicons were checked using Qubit and an Agilent 2100 Bioanalyzer. Sequencing of libraries was carried out on an Illumina MiSeq in 600-cycle, single-indexed, paired-end runs. On the authors' methods: TRB sequences were processed with MiXCR versions 2.12 and 3.0.5. A clone was defined as each unique CDR3 nucleotide sequence, and only productive sequences supported by at least two reads were kept. The repertoire metrics were Shannon diversity, evenness, clonality (defined as one minus evenness), and alpha-parameterized diversity profiles covering alpha 0 to 5. The IGoR algorithm was used to compute generation probabilities of clones in paired pre- and post-chemotherapy samples. Using fastp trimming at Q25 and MiXCR clonotype assembly, TCRdb reanalyzed the public sequencing data and kept in-frame beta chains. Under each unique CDR3 protein, matching rows form one entry showing the most common genes and DNA. The V and J calls, along with clone size, are taken from TCRdb and not from the paper's own processing. The sample contains about 6,300 distinct CDR3 sequences, around 36% of them found a single time. The top ten clonotypes cover about 40% of the sample.

From the cysteine up to the phenylalanine, the CDR3 has a length of 16 residues. The only DNA kept is the CDR3, 48 bases in frame from the first base. CDR1 LNHDA and CDR2 SQIVND are derived from the germline V gene (reference sequence). V trim: 5 bases; J trim: 6 bases; unmatched bases: 11. Material for sequencing was blood. This sequence was found in a human donor in good health. Here the chain combines TRBV19 and TRBJ2-7; TRBD1 agrees with 12 junctional bases. The sequence in DNA is TGTGCCAGTAGTCCAAGTGGGGGGACAGGGGGCCGCGAGCAGTACTTC. Translated, this is CASSPSGGTGGREQYF.